This TCR beta chain was recorded in a study of blood T cell repertoires in COVID-19. Clones were read by immunoSEQ multiplex PCR, and TCRdb kept only the in-frame ones, dropping some. The table records roughly 58,000 clones, 72% of them present only once. This CDR3 contains 15 residues. Germline V gives CDR1 MDHEN, CDR2 SYDVKM. Germline trimming cut 6 bases from V and 4 bases from J; bases unmatched to any gene: 11. The sequence derives from a woman aged 55-75 years who had been exposed to COVID-19. The chain joins TRBV28 to TRBJ1-2, with 7 positions matching TRBD1. Material for sequencing was PBMCs or T cells enriched from blood (not recorded which). The CDR3 loop is CASRDNRGRGYGYTF. DNA of the CDR3: TGTGCCAGCAGAGACAATAGGGGGCGCGGCTATGGCTACACCTTC.